This is a list of T cell receptor beta chains from one sample in a study of blood T cell repertoires in COVID-19. The repertoire was sequenced with immunoSEQ multiplex PCR; TCRdb's copy has only in-frame clones and lacks some. The sample records 40,000 or so clones, 70% to 90% being singletons. Sequenced input: peripheral blood. The receptors stem from a man in his sixties in a cohort sampled during active COVID-19. Both conserved end residues are part of each CDR3. D genes are given only for firm matches. Only part of the rows carry a size: once, few, many, or a class if the clone is expanded.

v_gene	abundance	j_gene	d_gene	CDR3aa	CDR3nt
TRBV30	-	TRBJ2-2	-	CAWSRRVPGELFF	TGTGCCTGGAGTCGGAGGGTTCCCGGGGAGCTGTTTTTT
TRBV28	-	TRBJ2-1	TRBD2	CASVAGGRNEQFF	TGTGCCAGCGTGGCGGGAGGCCGAAATGAGCAGTTCTTC
TRBV27	-	TRBJ1-1	-	CASSFMVQGGNTEAFF	TGTGCCAGCAGTTTTATGGTTCAGGGAGGGAACACTGAAGCTTTCTTT
TRBV27	once	TRBJ1-2	-	CASGLGGGYGYTF	TGTGCCAGCGGCCTGGGAGGGGGCTATGGCTACACCTTC
TRBV28	-	TRBJ1-5	-	CASQDSRNQPQHF	TGTGCCAGCCAGGACAGTAGGAATCAGCCCCAGCATTTT
TRBV3-1/TRBV3-2	-	TRBJ1-6	-	CASSQESGGSPLHF	TGTGCCAGCAGCCAAGAGTCGGGGGGTTCACCCCTCCACTTT
TRBV5-1	few	TRBJ2-2	TRBD2	CASSLGPGGTGELFF	TGCGCCAGCAGCTTGGGTCCGGGGGGCACCGGGGAGCTGTTTTTT
TRBV2	-	TRBJ1-6	-	CASRSWGGRTPLHF	TGTGCCAGCAGGTCTTGGGGGGGTAGGACACCCCTCCACTTT
TRBV19	-	TRBJ2-5	TRBD2	CASSLSGRGGETQYF	TGTGCCAGTAGTCTTAGCGGGAGAGGGGGTGAGACCCAGTACTTC
TRBV7-8	-	TRBJ1-4	-	CASSPPGATNEKLFF	TGTGCCAGCTCCCCCCCAGGCGCAACTAATGAAAAACTGTTTTTT
TRBV7-2	-	TRBJ1-5	TRBD1	CASSLRLKTGSPSNQPQHF	TGTGCCAGCAGCTTACGCCTTAAGACAGGGAGTCCCAGCAATCAGCCCCAGCATTTT
TRBV6-6	-	TRBJ2-3	TRBD2	CASSLLAGGGDTQYF	TGTGCCAGCAGCCTACTAGCGGGGGGAGGAGATACGCAGTATTTT
TRBV21-1	many	TRBJ1-6	-	CASSKLGQSANSPLHF	TGTGCCAGCAGCAAATTGGGGCAGTCGGCTAATTCACCCCTCCACTTT
TRBV5-4	once	TRBJ1-5	-	CASSFGGPSSGQPQHF	TGTGCCAGCAGCTTTGGCGGTCCTTCCTCCGGTCAGCCCCAGCATTTT
TRBV28	few	TRBJ2-1	TRBD2	CATGLAGVVGENEQFF	TGTGCCACCGGACTAGCGGGAGTAGTCGGCGAAAATGAGCAGTTCTTC
TRBV28	-	TRBJ2-7	TRBD2	CASSSGLGGEQYF	TGTGCCAGCAGTTCCGGGCTCGGGGGGGAGCAGTACTTC
TRBV27	-	TRBJ1-1	-	CASSPRTPYGGNTEAFF	TGTGCCAGCAGTCCCCGAACGCCCTACGGGGGGAACACTGAAGCTTTCTTT
TRBV27	-	TRBJ1-3	-	CASSLSWGHGNTIYF	TGTGCCAGCAGTTTATCGTGGGGGCATGGAAACACCATATATTTT
TRBV6-6	once	TRBJ1-5	-	CASGLNGNQPQHF	TGTGCCAGCGGCTTAAATGGCAATCAGCCCCAGCATTTT
TRBV5-5	-	TRBJ1-2	TRBD1	CASSLVWDSMEGYTF	TGTGCCAGCAGCTTAGTATGGGACAGTATGGAGGGCTACACCTTC
TRBV3-1/TRBV3-2	-	TRBJ2-5	TRBD2	CASSPSGGATETQYF	TGTGCCAGCAGTCCCAGCGGGGGGGCCACTGAGACCCAGTACTTC
TRBV18	-	TRBJ2-7	TRBD1	CASSGGQGPYEQYF	TGTGCCAGCTCAGGCGGACAGGGGCCTTACGAGCAGTACTTC